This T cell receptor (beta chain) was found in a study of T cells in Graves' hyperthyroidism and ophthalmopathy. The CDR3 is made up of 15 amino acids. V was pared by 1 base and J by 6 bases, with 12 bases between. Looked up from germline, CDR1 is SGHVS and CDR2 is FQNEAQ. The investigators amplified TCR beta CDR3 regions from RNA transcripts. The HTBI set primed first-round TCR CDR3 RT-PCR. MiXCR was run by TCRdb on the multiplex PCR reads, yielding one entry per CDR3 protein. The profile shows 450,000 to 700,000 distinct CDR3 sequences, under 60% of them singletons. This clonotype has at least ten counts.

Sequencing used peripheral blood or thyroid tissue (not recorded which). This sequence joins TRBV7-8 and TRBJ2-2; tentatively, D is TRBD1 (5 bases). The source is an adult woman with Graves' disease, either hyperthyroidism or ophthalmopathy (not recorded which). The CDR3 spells CASSLEPGSAGELFF. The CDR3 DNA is TGTGCCAGCAGCTTAGAACCAGGGTCGGCCGGGGAGCTGTTTTTT.